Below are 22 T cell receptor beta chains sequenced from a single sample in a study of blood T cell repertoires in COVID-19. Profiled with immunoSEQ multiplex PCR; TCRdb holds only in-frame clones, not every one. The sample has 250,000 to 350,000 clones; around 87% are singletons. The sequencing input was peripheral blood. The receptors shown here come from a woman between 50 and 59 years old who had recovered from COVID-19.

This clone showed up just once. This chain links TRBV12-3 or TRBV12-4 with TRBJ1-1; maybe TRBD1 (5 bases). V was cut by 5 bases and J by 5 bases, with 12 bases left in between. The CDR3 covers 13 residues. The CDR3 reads CASSPGLRTEAFF. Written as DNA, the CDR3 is TGTGCCAGCAGTCCGGGACTACGTACTGAAGCTTTCTTT.

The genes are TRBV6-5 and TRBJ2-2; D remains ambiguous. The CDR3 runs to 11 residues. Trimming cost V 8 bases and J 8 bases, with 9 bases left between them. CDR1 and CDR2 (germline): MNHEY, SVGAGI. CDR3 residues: CASSFSGELFF. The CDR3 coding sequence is TGTGCCAGCTCGTTTTCGGGGGAGCTGTTTTTT.

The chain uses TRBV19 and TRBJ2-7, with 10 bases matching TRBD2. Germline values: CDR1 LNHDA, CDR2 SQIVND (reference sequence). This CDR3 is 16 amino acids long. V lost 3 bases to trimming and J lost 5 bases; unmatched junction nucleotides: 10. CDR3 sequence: CASSIVPLAGVDEQYF. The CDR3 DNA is TGTGCCAGTAGTATTGTTCCCCTAGCGGGAGTAGACGAGCAGTACTTC.

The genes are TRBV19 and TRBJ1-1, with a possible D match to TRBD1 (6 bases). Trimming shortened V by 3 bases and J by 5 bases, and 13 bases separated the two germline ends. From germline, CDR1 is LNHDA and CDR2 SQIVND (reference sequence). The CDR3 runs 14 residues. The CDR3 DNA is TGTGCCAGTAGTATTGGGGGCGCGGCGACTGAAGCTTTCTTT. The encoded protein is CASSIGGAATEAFF.

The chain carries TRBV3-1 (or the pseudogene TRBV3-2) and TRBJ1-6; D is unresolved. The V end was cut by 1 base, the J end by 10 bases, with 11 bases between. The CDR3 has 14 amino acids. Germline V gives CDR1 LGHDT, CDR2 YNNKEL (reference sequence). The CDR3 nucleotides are TGTGCCAGCAGCCAAGTCGAGCTCAGGTCACCCCTCCACTTT. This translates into CASSQVELRSPLHF.

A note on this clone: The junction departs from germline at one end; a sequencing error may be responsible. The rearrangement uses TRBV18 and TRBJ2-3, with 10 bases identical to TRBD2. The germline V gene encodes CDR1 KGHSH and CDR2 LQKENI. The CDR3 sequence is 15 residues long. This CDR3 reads CASSPLAGNTDTQYF. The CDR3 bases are TGTGCCAGCTCTCCACTAGCGGGGAACACAGATACGCAGTATTTT.

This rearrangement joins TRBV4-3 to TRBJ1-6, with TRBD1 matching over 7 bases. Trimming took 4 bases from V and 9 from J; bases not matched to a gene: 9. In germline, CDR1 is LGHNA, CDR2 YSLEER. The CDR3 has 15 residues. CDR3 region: CASSLKTGPGSPLHF. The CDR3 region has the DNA TGCGCCAGCAGCCTCAAGACAGGGCCGGGTTCACCCCTCCACTTT.

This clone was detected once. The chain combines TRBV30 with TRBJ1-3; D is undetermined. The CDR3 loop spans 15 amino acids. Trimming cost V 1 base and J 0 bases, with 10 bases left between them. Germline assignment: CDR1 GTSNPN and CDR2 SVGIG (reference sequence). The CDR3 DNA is TGTGCCTGGAGTGGAGCGGTAAGCTCTGGAAACACCATATATTTT. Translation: CAWSGAVSSGNTIYF.

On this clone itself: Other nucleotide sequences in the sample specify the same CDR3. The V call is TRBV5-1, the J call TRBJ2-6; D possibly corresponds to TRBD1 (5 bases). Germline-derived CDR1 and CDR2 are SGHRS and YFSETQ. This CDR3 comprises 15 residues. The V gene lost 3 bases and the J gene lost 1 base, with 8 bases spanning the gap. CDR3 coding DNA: TGCGCCAGCAGCTCGCAGGGATCTGGGGCCAACGTCCTGACTTTC. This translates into CASSSQGSGANVLTF.

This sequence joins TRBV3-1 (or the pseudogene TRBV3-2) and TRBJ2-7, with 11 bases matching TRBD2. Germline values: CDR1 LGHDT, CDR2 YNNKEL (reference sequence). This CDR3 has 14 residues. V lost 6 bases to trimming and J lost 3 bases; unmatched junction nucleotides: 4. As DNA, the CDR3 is TGTGCCAGCAGTCAACTAGCGGGGGACTACGAGCAGTACTTC. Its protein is CASSQLAGDYEQYF.

Here the CDR3 reads CASSLQGRPNMPQHF. The CDR3 DNA reads as TGTGCCAGCAGTTTACAGGGGCGGCCTAATATGCCCCAGCATTTT. This rearrangement joins TRBV28 to TRBJ1-5; tentative D call: TRBD1 (6 bases). V lost 2 bases and J lost 9, with 17 bases in between. Germline CDR1 is MDHEN and CDR2 is SYDVKM. The CDR3 length is 15 residues.

For the CDR3, the DNA is TGTGCCAGCAGCCAAGAGAGGCTCCAAGGACAGCGGGAGACCCAGTACTTC. Its translation: CASSQERLQGQRETQYF. The J gene is TRBJ2-5, the V gene TRBV3-1 (or the pseudogene TRBV3-2), with TRBD1 as a possible D gene (6 bases). This CDR3 contains 17 residues. V was clipped by 0 bases and J by 5 bases, with 19 bases between them. The V gene's germline CDR1 is LGHDT and CDR2 YNNKEL (reference sequence).

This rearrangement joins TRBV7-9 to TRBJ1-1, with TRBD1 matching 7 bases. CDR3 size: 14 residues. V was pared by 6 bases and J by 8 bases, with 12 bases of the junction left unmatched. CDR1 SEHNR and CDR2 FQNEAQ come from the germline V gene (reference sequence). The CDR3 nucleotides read TGTGCCAGCAGATTCCAAAAACAGGGGCGGGAAGCTTTCTTT. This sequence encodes CASRFQKQGREAFF.

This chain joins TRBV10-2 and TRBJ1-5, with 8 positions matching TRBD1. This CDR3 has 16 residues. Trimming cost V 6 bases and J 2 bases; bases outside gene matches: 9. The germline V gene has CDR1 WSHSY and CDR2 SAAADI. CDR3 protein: CASRESGGGGNQPQHF. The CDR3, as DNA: TGCGCCAGCAGAGAATCAGGGGGCGGCGGCAATCAGCCCCAGCATTTT.

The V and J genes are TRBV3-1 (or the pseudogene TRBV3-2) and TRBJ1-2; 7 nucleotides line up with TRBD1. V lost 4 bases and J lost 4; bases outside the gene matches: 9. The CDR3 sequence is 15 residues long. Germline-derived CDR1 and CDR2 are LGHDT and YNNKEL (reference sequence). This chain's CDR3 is CASSPTRDSSYGYTF. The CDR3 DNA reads TGTGCCAGCAGCCCGACCCGGGACAGCTCCTATGGCTACACCTTC.

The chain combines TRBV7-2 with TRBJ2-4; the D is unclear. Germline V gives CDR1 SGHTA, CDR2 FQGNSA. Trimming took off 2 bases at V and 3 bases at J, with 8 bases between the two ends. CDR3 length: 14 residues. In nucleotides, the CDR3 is TGTGCCAGCAGCTTAAGCCTCGACAAAAACATTCAGTACTTC. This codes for CASSLSLDKNIQYF.

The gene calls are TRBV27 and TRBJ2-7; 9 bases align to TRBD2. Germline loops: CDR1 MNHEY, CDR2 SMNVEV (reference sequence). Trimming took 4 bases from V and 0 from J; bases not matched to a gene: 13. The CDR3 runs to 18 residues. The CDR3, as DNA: TGTGCCAGCAGTTCTAGACTAGCGGTAACCAGAAGCTCCTACGAGCAGTACTTC. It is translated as CASSSRLAVTRSSYEQYF.

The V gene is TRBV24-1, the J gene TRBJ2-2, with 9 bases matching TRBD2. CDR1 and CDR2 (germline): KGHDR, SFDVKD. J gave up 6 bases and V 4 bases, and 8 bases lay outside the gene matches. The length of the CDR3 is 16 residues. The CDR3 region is CATSDLAGRGAGELFF. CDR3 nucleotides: TGTGCCACCAGTGACCTAGCGGGGAGAGGCGCCGGGGAGCTGTTTTTT.

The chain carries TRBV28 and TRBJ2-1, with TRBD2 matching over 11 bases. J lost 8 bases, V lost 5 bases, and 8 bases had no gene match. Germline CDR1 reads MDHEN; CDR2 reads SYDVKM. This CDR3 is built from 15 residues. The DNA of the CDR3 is TGTGCCAGCAGTCCCGCTAGCGGGAGGAGAGATGAGCAGTTCTTC. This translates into CASSPASGRRDEQFF.

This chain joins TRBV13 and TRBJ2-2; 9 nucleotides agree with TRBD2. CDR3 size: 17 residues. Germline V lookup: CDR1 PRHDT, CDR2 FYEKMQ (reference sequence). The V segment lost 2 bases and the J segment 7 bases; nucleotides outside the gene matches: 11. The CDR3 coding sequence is TGTGCCAGCAGCTTATGGCGGGAGGGCCGAAATGACGGGGAGCTGTTTTTT. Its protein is CASSLWREGRNDGELFF.

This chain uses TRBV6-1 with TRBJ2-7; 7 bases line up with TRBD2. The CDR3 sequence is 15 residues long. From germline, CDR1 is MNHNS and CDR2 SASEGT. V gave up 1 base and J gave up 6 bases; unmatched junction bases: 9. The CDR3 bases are TGTGCCAGCAGTGAAGTTGGAGGGAGGGCCCCCGAGCAGTACTTC. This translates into CASSEVGGRAPEQYF.

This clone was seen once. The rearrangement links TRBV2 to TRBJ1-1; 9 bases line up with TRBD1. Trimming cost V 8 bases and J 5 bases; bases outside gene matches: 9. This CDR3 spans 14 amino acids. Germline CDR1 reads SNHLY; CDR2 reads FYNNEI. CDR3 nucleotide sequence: TGTGCCAGCGGCCGGGACAGGGTGGTTACTGAAGCTTTCTTT. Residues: CASGRDRVVTEAFF.